This record covers a single T cell receptor (beta chain). Some clones are missing from TCRdb's copy, which holds only in-frame ones; the method was immunoSEQ multiplex PCR. The sample holds around 2.1 million clones, more than 85% seen once. The data are from a study of shared clonotypes between healthy human individuals. CD45RO negativity and positive selection for CCR7 defined naive CD8 cells, a population that excluded terminally differentiated effector memory CD45RA+ cells. V was trimmed by 5 bases and J by 0 bases, leaving 6 bases between them. Germline V gene data show CDR1 as LGHNT and CDR2 as FRNRAP. The CDR3 is made up of 13 amino acids.

Sequenced: naive CD8+ T cells from PBMCs. The clonotype was recovered from a man aged 18 to 30 in good health. Some clones in this sample may be carry-over from other donors' samples. V and J are TRBV12-5 and TRBJ2-3; D remains ambiguous. The CDR3 DNA follows: TGTGCTAGTGGTCCTGAGAGCACAGATACGCAGTATTTT. This translates into CASGPESTDTQYF. The variable domain in full, completed from reference TRBV12-5 and TRBJ2-3, reads DARVTQTPRHKVTEMGQEVTMRCQPILGHNTVFWYRQTMMQGLELLAYFRNRAPLDDSGMPKDRFSAEMPDATLATLKIQPSEPRDSAVYFCASGPESTDTQYFGPGTRLTVL.